The rows below give T cell receptor beta chains drawn from one sample of a study of blood T cell repertoires in COVID-19. The method was immunoSEQ multiplex PCR; TCRdb's version includes in-frame clones alone and lacks a portion of them. There are fewer than 250,000 clones in the sample; 75% to 90% occur only once, and roughly 2.6% lies in the top ten. Sequencing was performed on peripheral blood. The receptors were sampled from a man between 25 and 39 years old with COVID-19, enrolled during active disease. Each CDR3 is given with its conserved first and last residue. The order of the fields is J gene, clone size, D gene, V gene, CDR3 DNA, CDR3 protein. A D gene is named only where the DNA matches it firmly. Size values are once, few and many counts, or a class for expanded clones, and some rows have none.

TRBJ1-2,-,TRBD1,TRBV27,TGTGCCAGCAGTTTAGCAGGGGGCTATGGCTACACCTTC,CASSLAGGYGYTF
TRBJ2-1,-,TRBD2,TRBV5-1,TGCGCCAGCAGCTTGGCTCCGGGGGGGCCAGATGAGCAGTTCTTC,CASSLAPGGPDEQFF
TRBJ2-2,few,TRBD2,TRBV28,TGTGCCAGCAGTTTGTGGAGACTAGCGGGAGGGCCCGGGGAGCTGTTTTTT,CASSLWRLAGGPGELFF
TRBJ2-3,-,TRBD1,TRBV10-3,TGTGCCATCAGTGGTGACAGGGGGCGAAGCACAGATACGCAGTATTTT,CAISGDRGRSTDTQYF
TRBJ1-5,-,TRBD1,TRBV19,TGTGCCAGTAGCAATTACAGGGGTAGCAATCAGCCCCAGCATTTT,CASSNYRGSNQPQHF
TRBJ1-2,-,-,TRBV19,TGTGCCAGTAGTACCCGTATAGCGGTTCGGTATGGCTACACCTTC,CASSTRIAVRYGYTF
TRBJ1-2,-,-,TRBV4-1,TGCGCCAGCAGCCAAGATAACAGGGAAATGTATGGCTACACCTTC,CASSQDNREMYGYTF
TRBJ1-5,-,TRBD1,TRBV5-6,TGTGCCAGCAGCTTGGAAGGGGGCAGAATCAATCAGCCCCAGCATTTT,CASSLEGGRINQPQHF
TRBJ1-5,-,-,TRBV28,TGTGCCAGCAGTCCCAGGGGTCAGCCCCAGCATTTT,CASSPRGQPQHF
TRBJ2-7,-,-,TRBV11-2,TGTGCCAGCAGCTTAGGGCAGGGAGGCGTAGGGCAGTACTTC,CASSLGQGGVGQYF
TRBJ2-1,-,-,TRBV12-3/TRBV12-4,TGTGCCAGCAGTCCTATAACAGGGAATGAGCAGTTCTTC,CASSPITGNEQFF
TRBJ1-2,few,TRBD1,TRBV4-3,TGCGCCAGCAGCCAAGCAACAGGGGGCGTCTATGGCTACACCTTC,CASSQATGGVYGYTF
TRBJ1-2,-,-,TRBV6-6,TGTGCCAGCCGAGACAGGTCTAACTATGGCTACACCTTC,CASRDRSNYGYTF
TRBJ1-1,once,TRBD1,TRBV19,TGTGCCAGTATTCCGGACAGGGGGCGGGACACTGAAGCTTTCTTT,CASIPDRGRDTEAFF
TRBJ1-2,-,-,TRBV4-1,TGCGCCAGCAGCCAAGGGGGAGGGTATGGCTACACCTTC,CASSQGGGYGYTF
TRBJ1-1,-,TRBD1,TRBV9,TGTGCCAGCAGCGGACAGGGGTCGAGGACTGAAGCTTTCTTT,CASSGQGSRTEAFF
TRBJ1-1,-,-,TRBV5-1,TGCGCCAGCAGCTTGGACGAGGGAAGGTCTGAAGCTTTCTTT,CASSLDEGRSEAFF
TRBJ2-4,-,TRBD2,TRBV6-2/TRBV6-3,TGTGCCAGCAGTCCCCCACTAGCGGGAGTACTGACGATAGCCAAAAACATTCAGTACTTC,CASSPPLAGVLTIAKNIQYF
TRBJ1-2,once,TRBD1,TRBV6-5,TGTGCCAGCAGAGTCGGGACAGGGGGAGGCTACACCTTC,CASRVGTGGGYTF
TRBJ1-2,-,-,TRBV5-6,TGTGCCAGCAGCTTGTACGCCAGGGTGGGAGGCTACACCTTC,CASSLYARVGGYTF
TRBJ1-3,-,TRBD1,TRBV7-3,TGTGCCAGCAGCTCGGGACAGTCTGGAAACACCATATATTTT,CASSSGQSGNTIYF
TRBJ2-7,-,-,TRBV5-6,TGTGCCAGCAACCGACAGGTCCTTAGCGCCTACGAGCAGTACTTC,CASNRQVLSAYEQYF
TRBJ1-2,-,TRBD1,TRBV29-1,TGCAGCGTTGATAGGGGGCCCTATGGCTACACCTTC,CSVDRGPYGYTF
TRBJ2-3,-,TRBD1,TRBV20-1,TGCAGTGCTAGTGGGACAGGGAACTTGGATACGCAGTATTTT,CSASGTGNLDTQYF
TRBJ2-7,-,-,TRBV11-3,TGTGCCAGCAGCGGAGGACAGCCCTACGAGCAGTACTTC,CASSGGQPYEQYF
TRBJ1-4,-,TRBD1,TRBV10-3,TGTGCCATCAGTGAGTCCCGGGCCTATCCGGGACAGGAGAATGAAAAACTGTTTTTT,CAISESRAYPGQENEKLFF
TRBJ1-5,-,-,TRBV19,TGTGCCAGTACTAATCGGGGTGGCAATCAGCCCCAGCATTTT,CASTNRGGNQPQHF
TRBJ1-1,once,-,TRBV7-2,TGTGCCAGCAGCTTAGTACTGGGGGCCATGGTGGGCACTGAAGCTTTCTTT,CASSLVLGAMVGTEAFF